This T cell receptor beta chain was documented in a study of CD8 T cells in ankylosing spondylitis. Study-level points and caveats: Before this, some motif variants had been reported in reactive arthritis synovial fluid and blood. Apparently characteristic of ankylosing spondylitis blood was a TCR beta motif (about 8 highly homologous variants). Relatively rare in peripheral blood, disease-linked clones were also CD8+. Reportedly, matched ankylosing spondylitis synovial fluid was significantly enriched for disease-linked clones.

This clonotype showed up many times. The antigen is undetermined. The TCR beta libraries were generated through quantitative 5'-RACE incorporating molecular barcodes. One entry per CDR3 protein, called by TCRdb with MiXCR from the 5' RACE reads. The table lists over 600,000 distinct CDR3 sequences, roughly 19% of them singletons. Input material: blood, either unsorted or a sorted T cell fraction (not recorded which). The receptor comes from a male donor with ankylosing spondylitis.

The CDR3 loop is CASSDRVSPLHF. CDR3 in DNA: TGTGCCAGCTCTGACAGGGTTTCACCCCTCCACTTT. The chain joins TRBV3-1 to TRBJ1-6; 7 bases match TRBD1. CDR1 LGHDT and CDR2 YNNKEL come from the germline V gene (reference sequence). This CDR3 is built from 12 residues. The V segment lost 8 bases and the J segment 9 bases; nucleotides outside the gene matches: 4.